The rows below give T cell receptor beta chains drawn from one sample of a study of CD8+ T cells in alopecia areata. Sequencing was performed with immunoSEQ multiplex PCR; in TCRdb, only in-frame clones are kept and a portion is missing. Among over 120,000 clones listed, around three fifths were seen once. Specimen: CD4+ T cells sorted from blood, collected at week 0. All receptors come from a human donor with alopecia areata. Both conserved end residues are trimmed from each CDR3.

V gene: TRBV18
CDR3 protein: ASSPGGSDTQY

V gene: TRBV9
CDR3 protein: ASSPHQETQY

V gene: TRBV15
CDR3 protein: ATSAGPTYGYT

V gene: TRBV7-2
CDR3 protein: ASSLQGVNTEAF

V gene: TRBV9
CDR3 protein: ASSVQSSGNTIY

V gene: TRBV13
CDR3 protein: ASSSLGTQY

V gene: TRBV4-3
CDR3 protein: ASSQDLGLGYGYT

V gene: TRBV30
CDR3 protein: AWSGQGIRNSPLH

V gene: TRBV7-8
CDR3 protein: ASSGRWGETQY

V gene: TRBV30
CDR3 protein: AWSVPGGVSPLH

V gene: TRBV18
CDR3 protein: ASSPDTGYNQPQH

V gene: TRBV9
CDR3 protein: ASSVATSSAPLH

V gene: TRBV10-1
CDR3 protein: ASSQIPRSYSGANVLT

V gene: TRBV19
CDR3 protein: ASSTGLAGGETQY

V gene: TRBV10-3
CDR3 protein: AVLDRDRGSGIQY

V gene: TRBV27
CDR3 protein: ASSLSGAYEQY

V gene: TRBV29-1
CDR3 protein: SGYAGAIQETQY

V gene: TRBV7-2
CDR3 protein: ASSSMASTDTQY

V gene: TRBV7-2
CDR3 protein: ASSPQGAQGYT

V gene: TRBV30
CDR3 protein: AWSVGGTLH

V gene: TRBV5-1
CDR3 protein: ASSHGQNEQY

V gene: TRBV5-6
CDR3 protein: ASSAGGRLDRPGANVLT

V gene: TRBV30
CDR3 protein: AWTGTGLSYEQY